This is a list of T cell receptor beta chains from one sample in a study of graft-versus-host responses after intestinal transplantation. Only in-frame clones appear in the TCRdb table, and some are missing; sequencing was by immunoSEQ multiplex PCR. Of more than 13,000 clones detected, roughly 69% appear once; the ten largest clones hold 7.5% to 10%. Sample: ileum tissue, taken around 730 days after intestinal transplantation. These receptors were collected from a human patient who received an intestinal transplant, so some T cells may come from the graft donor. CDR3s include the opening cysteine and the closing phenylalanine or tryptophan. D genes are given only for firm matches. Clone size is not always given. Where it is, it says once, few, many or a class for expanded clones.

j_call | v_call | d_call | clone_size | cdr3_aa | cdr3_nt
TRBJ1-1 | TRBV27 | - | - | CASSGGGTEAFF | TGTGCCAGCAGTGGGGGGGGAACTGAAGCTTTCTTT
TRBJ1-1 | TRBV6-5 | - | - | CASSFVRKNTEAFF | TGTGCCAGCAGTTTTGTCAGAAAGAACACTGAAGCTTTCTTT
TRBJ1-1 | TRBV7-9 | - | - | CASSSGYTEAFF | TGTGCCAGCAGCTCGGGGTACACTGAAGCTTTCTTT
TRBJ1-1 | TRBV30 | TRBD1 | - | CAWSDLRGPGNTEAFF | TGTGCCTGGAGTGACCTCAGGGGGCCTGGGAACACTGAAGCTTTCTTT
TRBJ2-3 | TRBV5-4 | TRBD2 | - | CASSPGGLVGTQYF | TGTGCCAGCAGCCCGGGAGGTCTCGTGGGAACGCAGTATTTT
TRBJ2-3 | TRBV30 | - | - | CAWSVGGLSTDTQYF | TGTGCCTGGAGTGTAGGTGGGCTCTCCACAGATACGCAGTATTTT
TRBJ2-7 | TRBV6-5 | - | - | CASMARGFSYEQYF | TGTGCCAGCATGGCCCGGGGGTTTTCCTACGAGCAGTACTTC
TRBJ2-7 | TRBV7-2 | TRBD1 | few | CASSLSPGQGYEQYF | TGTGCCAGCAGCTTGTCTCCGGGACAGGGCTACGAGCAGTACTTC
TRBJ2-1 | TRBV4-3 | - | - | CASSQSVNSYNEQFF | TGCGCCAGCAGCCAATCCGTTAACTCCTACAATGAGCAGTTCTTC
TRBJ1-6 | TRBV6-1 | - | - | CASSELLTGPLHF | TGTGCCAGCAGTGAACTGTTGACAGGTCCCCTCCACTTT
TRBJ1-2 | TRBV4-1 | - | - | CASSQDRFVRNYGYTF | TGCGCCAGCAGCCAAGATCGGTTCGTACGGAACTATGGCTACACCTTC
TRBJ2-7 | TRBV2 | TRBD2 | few | CASSPSGGGSYEQYF | TGTGCCAGCAGTCCTAGCGGGGGGGGTTCCTACGAGCAGTACTTC
TRBJ2-6 | TRBV4-3 | TRBD1 | few | CASSQDQGAGANVLTF | TGCGCCAGCAGCCAAGATCAGGGGGCTGGGGCCAACGTCCTGACTTTC
TRBJ2-1 | TRBV11-1 | - | medium-sized | CASSLIVQGGDNEQFF | TGTGCCAGCAGCTTAATTGTACAGGGTGGGGACAATGAGCAGTTCTTC
TRBJ1-4 | TRBV19 | - | - | CASSISVNNEKLFF | TGTGCCAGTAGTATCTCAGTAAATAATGAAAAACTGTTTTTT
TRBJ2-3 | TRBV6-1 | TRBD2 | - | CASSDSGGAADTQYF | TGTGCCAGCAGTGATAGCGGGGGGGCTGCAGATACGCAGTATTTT
TRBJ1-4 | TRBV27 | TRBD1 | - | CASSSGQGSVKLFF | TGTGCCAGCAGTTCGGGACAGGGGAGTGTAAAACTGTTTTTT
TRBJ1-4 | TRBV2 | TRBD1 | once | CASSQTTGGDEKLFF | TGTGCCAGCAGTCAAACTACAGGGGGGGATGAAAAACTGTTTTTT
TRBJ2-7 | TRBV5-1 | - | - | CASSLDYFYEQYF | TGCGCCAGCAGTCTGGACTATTTCTACGAGCAGTACTTC
TRBJ2-1 | TRBV2 | TRBD2 | - | CASRELTSGKGNEQFF | TGTGCCAGCCGCGAGCTGACTAGCGGGAAGGGCAATGAGCAGTTCTTC
TRBJ1-2 | TRBV6-5 | TRBD1 | few | CASSYSGQANGYTF | TGTGCCAGCAGTTACTCGGGACAGGCGAATGGCTACACCTTC
TRBJ2-3 | TRBV4-1 | TRBD2 | once | CASSQDGGVFTDTQYF | TGCGCCAGCAGCCAAGACGGGGGGGTATTCACAGATACGCAGTATTTT
TRBJ1-4 | TRBV29-1 | - | - | CSVEVTTEKLFF | TGCAGCGTTGAGGTCACAACTGAAAAACTGTTTTTT
TRBJ2-1 | TRBV6-6 | TRBD2 | - | CASLLAGGPYNEQFF | TGTGCCAGTCTCCTAGCGGGGGGGCCCTACAATGAGCAGTTCTTC
TRBJ2-5 | TRBV15 | TRBD2 | - | CATSRDGGREQYF | TGTGCCACCAGCAGAGATGGGGGGAGGGAGCAGTACTTC
TRBJ1-1 | TRBV2 | - | - | CASTDRSNTEAFF | TGTGCCAGCACGGACAGATCGAACACTGAAGCTTTCTTT
TRBJ2-7 | TRBV5-1 | TRBD1 | - | CASSPDPGQGSQEQYF | TGCGCCAGCAGCCCGGATCCGGGACAGGGGAGTCAGGAGCAGTACTTC
TRBJ2-7 | TRBV4-3 | TRBD2 | - | CASSSLLAGDPYEQYF | TGCGCCAGCAGCTCATTACTAGCGGGGGACCCCTACGAGCAGTACTTC
TRBJ2-1 | TRBV7-9 | - | - | CASSRLLSSYNEQFF | TGTGCCAGCAGTCGACTCCTGAGCTCCTACAATGAGCAGTTCTTC
TRBJ2-7 | TRBV5-1 | TRBD1 | - | CASSLPGQGVYEQYF | TGCGCCAGCAGCTTACCGGGACAGGGAGTCTACGAGCAGTACTTC
TRBJ1-2 | TRBV25-1 | - | - | CASSVTEYGYTF | TGTGCCAGCAGTGTGACAGAATATGGCTACACCTTC
TRBJ1-5 | TRBV19 | TRBD1 | - | CATTTQGANQPQHF | TGTGCCACTACTACTCAGGGGGCCAATCAGCCCCAGCATTTT
TRBJ2-7 | TRBV7-2 | - | - | CASTVGAGKTYEQYF | TGTGCCAGCACCGTGGGGGCAGGGAAGACCTACGAGCAGTACTTC
TRBJ2-7 | TRBV7-6 | TRBD1 | - | CASSFRRQGHEQYF | TGTGCCAGCAGCTTCCGCCGACAGGGGCACGAGCAGTACTTC
TRBJ1-2 | TRBV29-1 | TRBD1 | - | CSVAETGGGYTF | TGCAGCGTTGCAGAGACAGGGGGTGGCTACACCTTC
TRBJ1-3 | TRBV15 | - | - | CATSSDFGNTIYF | TGTGCCACCAGCAGCGACTTTGGGAACACCATATATTTT
TRBJ2-7 | TRBV29-1 | TRBD1 | - | CSVENPGQGGGEQYF | TGCAGCGTTGAAAATCCGGGACAGGGAGGGGGGGAGCAGTACTTC
TRBJ2-7 | TRBV10-2 | - | - | CASSEIQGEQYF | TGCGCCAGCAGCGAAATTCAGGGGGAGCAGTACTTC
TRBJ1-2 | TRBV30 | TRBD1 | - | CACKGQGGKYGYTF | TGTGCCTGTAAAGGACAGGGCGGAAAGTATGGCTACACCTTC
TRBJ1-2 | TRBV6-4 | TRBD1 | few | CASSDPRDRGHAGYTF | TGTGCCAGCAGTGACCCCCGGGACAGGGGGCATGCTGGCTACACCTTC
TRBJ1-5 | TRBV28 | TRBD1 | - | CARRDRGRFTPINQPQHF | TGTGCCAGGAGGGACAGGGGCCGCTTTACCCCTATCAATCAGCCCCAGCATTTT
TRBJ1-1 | TRBV9 | - | - | CASSSSGRNTEAFF | TGTGCCAGCAGTAGCTCCGGGAGGAACACTGAAGCTTTCTTT